This passage covers 8 T cell receptor beta chains from one sample sequenced in a study of T cell changes during pregnancy in multiple sclerosis. The table came from immunoSEQ multiplex PCR; TCRdb's copy has only in-frame clones and leaves some out. The sample has around 96,000 clones, 80% to 95% seen once. This specimen was peripheral blood, taken in the first trimester of pregnancy. The receptors originated from a female donor with multiple sclerosis, enrolled in a pregnancy study.

The rearrangement joins TRBV6-5 to TRBJ2-7, with TRBD1 matching over 8 bases. Germline CDR1 is MNHEY and CDR2 is SVGAGI. The CDR3 covers 15 residues. Trimming removed 0 bases from V and 2 bases from J; junction bases left unmatched: 3. The CDR3 nucleotides read TGTGCCAGCAGTTACTCGGGGACAGGCACCTACGAGCAGTACTTC. Its translation: CASSYSGTGTYEQYF.

The rearrangement links TRBV19 to TRBJ2-6; TRBD2 is a possible D gene (5 bases). The V end lost 1 base, the J end lost 2 bases, and 9 bases lay between the germline ends. CDR1 is LNHDA, CDR2 SQIVND, per germline (reference sequence). CDR3 length equals 16 residues. The CDR3 DNA reads TGTGCCAGTAGTATAGTCGGGGTTACTGGGGCCAACGTCCTGACTTTC. It specifies CASSIVGVTGANVLTF.

The chain couples TRBV4-1 to TRBJ1-1; possibly TRBD1 for D (5 bases). In germline, CDR1 is MGHRA, CDR2 YSYEKL. The CDR3 is 15 residues long. The ends were cut back, 5 bases at V and 2 bases at J, with 15 bases in the middle. The CDR3 nucleotides are TGCGCCAGCAGCACCCGACAGAATTCAAACACTGAAGCTTTCTTT. Protein sequence: CASSTRQNSNTEAFF.

This clone has only one observation. The rearrangement uses TRBV9 and TRBJ2-2; 8 nucleotides match TRBD2. The CDR3 totals 16 residues. The ends lost 2 bases at V and 4 bases at J; junction bases unmatched: 7. Germline V gives CDR1 SGDLS, CDR2 YYNGEE. CDR3 coding DNA: TGTGCCAGCAGCGTGCGGGGGGCAGGGACCACCGGGGAGCTGTTTTTT. Encoded protein: CASSVRGAGTTGELFF.

This chain links TRBV6-6 with TRBJ1-6; 10 nucleotides match TRBD1. The CDR3 is 14 amino acids. With V trimmed by 7 bases and J by 10 bases, 7 bases remained unmatched. Germline V gene sequence: CDR1 MNHNY, CDR2 SVGAGI (reference sequence). The CDR3 DNA is TGTGCCAGCAATACCGGGACAGGGGAGTCACCCCTCCACTTT. Amino acids: CASNTGTGESPLHF.

The chain employs TRBV28 and TRBJ1-5; no firm D call. V lost 5 bases to trimming and J lost 6 bases, with 17 bases between them. The CDR3 has 15 amino acids. From germline, CDR1 is MDHEN and CDR2 SYDVKM. CDR3 DNA sequence: TGTGCCAGCAGTCCCCTTCTTAGTAGGAGTCAGCCCCAGCATTTT. This translates into CASSPLLSRSQPQHF.

CDR3 protein: CASSSGTGLGELFF. The CDR3 DNA sequence: TGTGCCAGCAGTTCCGGGACAGGGCTCGGGGAGCTGTTTTTT. The rearrangement uses TRBV27 and TRBJ2-2; 9 positions match TRBD1. V shed 4 bases and J 7 bases; nucleotides not matched to a gene: 4. This CDR3 is built from 14 residues. Germline V gene sequence: CDR1 MNHEY, CDR2 SMNVEV (reference sequence).

The rearrangement links TRBV13 to TRBJ1-1; 8 nucleotides match TRBD1. After removal of 1 base from V and 6 bases from J, the junction contained 7 bases not matched to a gene. Germline V lookup: CDR1 PRHDT, CDR2 FYEKMQ (reference sequence). The CDR3 is 15 amino acids. This chain's CDR3 is CASSLAPGGAAEAFF. The CDR3 nucleotides read TGTGCCAGCAGCTTAGCCCCAGGGGGCGCGGCTGAAGCTTTCTTT.